This T cell receptor beta chain was found in a study of T cell responses to AZD1222 COVID-19 vaccine. Study in general: Pooling covered second doses at about 4 or about 12 weeks. Regarding the study as a whole: With two AZD1222 doses given, Spike-specific TCR breadth and depth both rose. In the spike-specific TCR repertoire, nearly half reportedly target unmutated variant regions. All repertoire sampling was performed exclusively after the peak T cell response.

Germline V lookup: CDR1 SEHNR, CDR2 FQNEAQ (reference sequence). The CDR3 length is 13 residues. The V gene lost 5 bases and the J gene lost 2 bases, with 8 bases spanning the gap. TCRdb's table, derived via immunoSEQ multiplex PCR, lists solely in-frame clones and lacks some. The sample lists over 120,000 clones, approximately 85% occurring once. With regard to this clone: Antigen: not known.

This clonotype was obtained from an adult in good health. The specimen comprised peripheral blood, sampled on day 0 of AZD1222 vaccination. The rearrangement uses TRBV7-9 and TRBJ2-3; possibly TRBD1 for D (6 bases). CDR3 bases: TGTGCCAGCAGCACAGGGATCACAGATACGCAGTATTTT. Protein: CASSTGITDTQYF.